Listed here is a single T cell receptor beta chain. Germline V gene lookup returns CDR1 LNHDA and CDR2 SQIVND (reference sequence). V gave up 4 bases and J gave up 3 bases, with 7 bases separating them. The CDR3 loop spans 13 amino acids. TCRdb's copy holds only in-frame clones and misses some; the assay was immunoSEQ multiplex PCR. The sample has about 150,000 clones, around nine tenths seen once. This specimen comes from a study of control samples from healthy donors and cancer patients. Sequencing was performed on blood. This rearrangement joins TRBV19 to TRBJ1-3; no reliable D call. The clonotype was recovered from a man aged 18 to 35 in good health. In DNA, the CDR3 is TGTGCCAGTAGTACGTCCGATGGAAACACCATATATTTT. It codes for CASSTSDGNTIYF. Supplemented by reference TRBV19 and TRBJ1-3, the full variable domain reads DGGITQSPKYLFRKEGQNVTLSCEQNLNHDAMYWYRQDPGQGLRLIYYSQIVNDFQKGDIAEGYSVSREKKESFPLTVTSAQKNPTAFYLCASSTSDGNTIYFGEGSWLTVV.